This is a list of T cell receptor beta chains from one sample in a study of blood T cells in healthy people across ages. TCRdb re-analysed the 5' RACE reads in MiXCR, keeping a single row per CDR3 protein. This table has more than 1,000,000 distinct CDR3 sequences, around 27% appearing once. This sample was also put to use in a study of T cells of mothers and their children.

The specimen was blood. These receptor sequences come from a girl aged 2 to 9 in good health. Both conserved end residues are trimmed from each CDR3.

cdr3_aa: SARAAFGVGAGELF
j_call: TRBJ2-2
v_call: TRBV20-1

cdr3_aa: SAREGDRAAF
j_call: TRBJ1-1
v_call: TRBV20-1

cdr3_aa: ASSPSFVLT
j_call: TRBJ2-6
v_call: TRBV7-9

cdr3_aa: ASSYGGGFFYEQY
j_call: .
v_call: TRBV6-5

cdr3_aa: SVVVARRGYT
j_call: TRBJ1-2
v_call: TRBV29-1

cdr3_aa: ASMGTSYNEQF
j_call: TRBJ2-1
v_call: TRBV6-5

cdr3_aa: ASSLVGTDLSYEQY
j_call: TRBJ2-7
v_call: TRBV12-3/TRBV12-4

cdr3_aa: ASSLAVGAVETQY
j_call: TRBJ2-5
v_call: TRBV7-9

cdr3_aa: ASSRLPEGFGYT
j_call: TRBJ1-2
v_call: TRBV4-2

cdr3_aa: ASSLVSGADYGYT
j_call: TRBJ1-2
v_call: TRBV5-1

cdr3_aa: ASSSLGGEAF
j_call: TRBJ1-1
v_call: TRBV19

cdr3_aa: ASSFRVGIGLTQY
j_call: TRBJ2-5
v_call: TRBV11-2

cdr3_aa: SADIPSSYNEQF
j_call: TRBJ2-1
v_call: TRBV20-1

cdr3_aa: ASSGQYQETQY
j_call: TRBJ2-5
v_call: TRBV9

cdr3_aa: VSIRTSGTEQF
j_call: .
v_call: TRBV6-1

cdr3_aa: ASTSRGVAAKNIQY
j_call: TRBJ2-4
v_call: TRBV28

cdr3_aa: ASSQFLAGEETQY
j_call: TRBJ2-5
v_call: TRBV3-1

cdr3_aa: SVEVDTYEQY
j_call: TRBJ2-7
v_call: TRBV29-1

cdr3_aa: ASGRDSGNTIY
j_call: TRBJ1-3
v_call: TRBV9

cdr3_aa: ASSSVGTGSQLIYGYT
j_call: TRBJ1-2
v_call: TRBV28

cdr3_aa: SAGEGKETQY
j_call: TRBJ2-5
v_call: TRBV20-1

cdr3_aa: ASVAGPNTGELF
j_call: TRBJ2-2
v_call: TRBV2

cdr3_aa: ASLGPGQVF
j_call: TRBJ1-1
v_call: TRBV28